These 17 T cell receptor beta chains were sequenced from one sample in a study of T cells in Graves' hyperthyroidism and ophthalmopathy. The source material, RNA transcripts, was used to amplify TCR beta CDR3 regions. The HTBI primer set served for first-round RT-PCR of the TCR CDR3. Each CDR3 protein is one row after TCRdb ran MiXCR on the multiplex PCR reads. Of 110,000 to 150,000 distinct CDR3 sequences in the sample, roughly a fifth were seen once. Material for sequencing was blood. These receptors were collected from a woman aged 50 to 60 with Graves' hyperthyroidism that later progressed to Graves' ophthalmopathy.

This clonotype has at least ten counts. The chain has TRBV6-1 and TRBJ1-6; no reliable D call. The germline V gene encodes CDR1 MNHNS and CDR2 SASEGT. There are 14 residues in the CDR3. The V end lost 6 bases, the J end lost 0 bases, and 6 bases lay between the germline ends. The chain's CDR3 is CASRTGSYNSPLHF. The CDR3 DNA reads as TGTGCCAGCAGGACGGGCTCCTATAATTCACCCCTCCACTTT.

This CDR3 is CATSEPLVTEQFF. The CDR3 coding sequence is TGTGCCACCAGTGAACCACTCGTTACCGAGCAGTTCTTC. The chain links TRBV24-1 to TRBJ2-1; D is undetermined. With 4 bases removed from V and 10 bases from J, the gap between germline ends came to 13 bases. Germline CDR1 is KGHDR and CDR2 is SFDVKD. The CDR3 has 13 residues.

This chain links TRBV2 with TRBJ1-1; D unresolved. CDR1 is SNHLY, CDR2 FYNNEI, per germline. The length of the CDR3 is 13 residues. Trimming removed 5 bases at V and 3 bases at J, with 10 bases between. Here the CDR3 DNA reads TGTGCCAGCAGTTACACGTCCTACACTGAAGCTTTCTTT. Residues: CASSYTSYTEAFF.

This clonotype has at least ten counts. This sequence joins TRBV20-1 and TRBJ1-2; maybe TRBD1 (6 bases). CDR3 length equals 12 residues. CDR1 and CDR2 (germline): DFQATT, SNEGSKA (reference sequence). Between the trimmed V and J ends, which lost 6 bases and 4 bases, there was a span of 12 bases. The CDR3, as DNA: TGCAGTGCCCGGACAGCAGTCTATGGCTACACCTTC. Encoded protein: CSARTAVYGYTF.

The V call is TRBV12-3 or TRBV12-4, the J call TRBJ2-1; 8 bases map to TRBD1. The CDR3 has 13 amino acids. The junction had 6 bases not matched to a gene; V was cut back by 6 bases and J by 8 bases. The CDR3 here is CASRSDRDDEQFF. For the CDR3, the DNA is TGTGCCAGCAGATCGGACAGGGACGATGAGCAGTTCTTC.

The chain uses TRBV20-1 and TRBJ1-2, with TRBD1 matching 10 bases. This CDR3 is built from 14 residues. Germline CDR1 is DFQATT and CDR2 is SNEGSKA (reference sequence). The ends lost 0 bases at V and 4 bases at J; junction bases unmatched: 2. The CDR3 loop is CSAREGTGVYGYTF. The DNA of the CDR3 is TGCAGTGCTAGAGAAGGGACAGGGGTCTATGGCTACACCTTC.

This clonotype is a singleton in its sample. The gene calls are TRBV25-1 and TRBJ2-3; D is possibly TRBD2 (5 bases). The CDR3 length is 14 residues. Per the germline V gene, CDR1 is MGHDK and CDR2 is SYGVNS. Trimming removed 4 bases at V and 0 bases at J, with 8 bases between. CDR3 region: CASSGGYSTDTQYF. In DNA form, the CDR3 reads TGTGCCAGCAGTGGAGGGTATAGCACAGATACGCAGTATTTT.

In this sample, this clonotype turned up a few times. The rearrangement joins TRBV12-3 or TRBV12-4 to TRBJ2-1; TRBD2 might be the D (5 bases). Deletions cut 1 base from V and 6 bases from J, with 7 bases between. The CDR3 sequence is 13 residues long. CDR3 coding DNA: TGTGCCAGCAGTTTAGGAGGGTCCAATGAGCAGTTCTTC. It codes for CASSLGGSNEQFF.

The chain recombines TRBV28 with TRBJ1-1, with unresolved D. Germline CDR1 MDHEN, CDR2 SYDVKM. The CDR3 loop spans 11 amino acids. V gave up 1 base and J gave up 7 bases, with 4 bases separating them. The CDR3: CASSLSIEAFF. The CDR3 DNA reads TGTGCCAGCAGTTTATCCATTGAAGCTTTCTTT.

This clonotype has a count of ten or more. This rearrangement joins TRBV5-1 to TRBJ1-4, with D perhaps TRBD1 (6 bases). Per germline, CDR1 SGHRS and CDR2 YFSETQ. V lost 4 bases to trimming and J lost 8 bases, with 12 bases between them. The CDR3 spans 13 residues. Here the CDR3 DNA reads TGCGCCAGCAGCCCCCTACAGGGAGAAAAACTGTTTTTT. This sequence encodes CASSPLQGEKLFF. The whole variable domain, remainder taken from reference TRBV5-1 and TRBJ1-4, is KAGVTQTPRYLIKTRGQQVTLSCSPISGHRSVSWYQQTPGQGLQFLFEYFSETQRNKGNFPGRFSGRQFSNSRSEMNVSTLELGDSALYLCASSPLQGEKLFFGSGTQLSVL.

This clonotype was picked up many times. The chain recombines TRBV7-9 with TRBJ2-7; maybe TRBD2 (6 bases). V gave up 1 base and J gave up 5 bases, with 18 bases separating them. This CDR3 is built from 16 residues. Germline V CDR1 and CDR2: SEHNR, FQNEAQ (reference sequence). CDR3 DNA: TGTGCCAGCAGCTTAGGATCCGGGCCCGGAGGGAACGAGCAGTACTTC. This codes for CASSLGSGPGGNEQYF.

Comment on this clonotype: Relative to the germline gene, one junction end is altered; a read error may explain this. The chain combines TRBV29-1 with TRBJ2-6; the D gene is possibly TRBD1 (6 bases). Germline V CDR1 and CDR2: SQVTM, ANQGSEA. The CDR3 is made up of 15 amino acids. The CDR3 nucleotides are TGCAGCGTTGGAGGGACAACTTCTGAGGCCAACGTCCTGACTTTC. Its translation is CSVGGTTSEANVLTF.

This clonotype occurred a few times. As DNA, the CDR3 is TGCGCCAGCAGCTCACGATCAGGAGGCGGGGAGCTGTTTTTT. Protein product: CASSSRSGGGELFF. The genes are TRBV5-1 and TRBJ2-2, with D possibly matching TRBD2 (5 bases). This CDR3 contains 14 residues. Germline CDR1 is SGHRS and CDR2 is YFSETQ. With 3 bases removed from V and 7 bases from J, the gap between germline ends came to 13 bases.

In this sample, this clonotype turned up many times. This CDR3 reads CASSLAGINQPQHF. The DNA for the CDR3 is TGTGCCAGCAGCTTGGCAGGAATCAATCAGCCCCAGCATTTT. The chain carries TRBV7-8 and TRBJ1-5; D unresolved. Germline CDR1 is SGHVS and CDR2 is FQNEAQ. This CDR3 spans 14 amino acids. Trimming shortened V by 3 bases and J by 3 bases, and 9 bases separated the two germline ends.

This clonotype was seen a few times. This sequence joins TRBV5-1 and TRBJ2-3; TRBD2 agrees at 9 bases. The ends lost 0 bases at V and 4 bases at J; junction bases unmatched: 3. This CDR3 comprises 15 residues. Looked up from germline, CDR1 is SGHRS and CDR2 is YFSETQ. The CDR3 sequence is CASSLVLAGADTQYF. In DNA, the CDR3 is TGCGCCAGCAGCTTGGTTTTAGCGGGAGCAGATACGCAGTATTTT.

This clonotype was found a few times. J is TRBJ2-1 and V is TRBV19, with TRBD2 matching 8 bases. The length of the CDR3 is 15 residues. The germline V gene encodes CDR1 LNHDA and CDR2 SQIVND (reference sequence). The V segment lost 5 bases and the J segment 5 bases; nucleotides outside the gene matches: 8. CDR3 region: CASSVLAVGNNEQFF. The CDR3 DNA is TGTGCCAGTAGTGTACTAGCGGTAGGGAACAATGAGCAGTTCTTC. The whole variable domain, filled in from reference TRBV19 and TRBJ2-1, reads DGGITQSPKYLFRKEGQNVTLSCEQNLNHDAMYWYRQDPGQGLRLIYYSQIVNDFQKGDIAEGYSVSREKKESFPLTVTSAQKNPTAFYLCASSVLAVGNNEQFFGPGTRLTVL.

This clonotype occurred many times. V and J are TRBV7-9 and TRBJ1-4; 7 bases fit TRBD1. The CDR3 is 15 amino acids. Germline V gene data show CDR1 as SEHNR and CDR2 as FQNEAQ (reference sequence). V dropped 1 base and J dropped 8; count of bases not matched to a gene: 7. DNA for the CDR3: TGTGCCAGCAGCTTAGGAGGACAGGTTAGGGAAAAACTGTTTTTT. As protein: CASSLGGQVREKLFF. Complete variable domain (other parts from reference TRBV7-9 and TRBJ1-4): DTGVSQNPRHKITKRGQNVTFRCDPISEHNRLYWYRQTLGQGPEFLTYFQNEAQLEKSRLLSDRFSAERPKGSFSTLEIQRTEQGDSAMYLCASSLGGQVREKLFFGSGTQLSVL.